This T cell receptor (beta chain) was recorded in a study of HIV-infected children after antiretroviral therapy interruption. Turning to the study itself: Continuous-treatment samples came from weeks 0, 48 and 150.

This CDR3 is 16 amino acids long. The V end lost 3 bases, the J end lost 6 bases, and 22 bases lay between the germline ends. Germline CDR1 reads SGDLS; CDR2 reads YYNGEE. RNA-based 3' RACE libraries used unique molecular identifiers. MiXCR, run by TCRdb on the 3' RACE reads, gives a single entry per CDR3 protein. The sample consists of tens of thousands of distinct CDR3 sequences, approximately 4.3% of them appearing once. The treatment was: PENTA 11 planned treatment interruption arm or continuous ART arm. Participants had taken at least three-drug ART for at least 24 weeks. Samples needed at least 5 million viable cryopreserved PBMCs. The table lists this clonotype with a few counts.

This clonotype was sampled from a pool of human donors with HIV. The J gene is TRBJ2-7, the V gene TRBV9; D could derive from TRBD1 or TRBD2 (5 bases each). The specimen was CD45RA+ CD4+ T cells from PBMCs, pooled from several time points, collected from a donor given antiretroviral therapy, either interrupted or continuous. Sample subset: naive CD4+ CD45RA+ CD45RO- T cells. The CDR3 is CASSESPPGTKGEQYF. CDR3 DNA: TGTGCCAGCAGCGAGTCCCCCCCAGGGACGAAAGGCGAGCAGTACTTC.